This TCR beta chain was profiled in a study of T-cell reconstitution after alpha-beta-depleted transplantation in children. Germline assignment: CDR1 SQVTM and CDR2 ANQGSEA. The ends lost 7 bases at V and 7 bases at J; junction bases unmatched: 13. The CDR3 covers 16 residues. This clonotype was seen only a few times. This sample's TCRbeta library carried unique molecular identifier barcodes. TCRdb re-derived calls from the PCR reads in MiXCR, one entry per CDR3 protein. The sample shows fewer than 550,000 distinct CDR3 sequences, under 13% of them seen only once. The sequence came from a human donor who donated a stem cell graft to a child with acute myeloid leukemia. The material sequenced was PBMCs from the stem cell graft donor, taken from the stem cell graft. V gene TRBV29-1 combines with J gene TRBJ2-2, with TRBD2 matching 12 bases. The CDR3, as DNA: TGCAGCGCCCGACTAGCGGGGGCCACATTGGGCGGGGAGCTGTTTTTT. Its translation: CSARLAGATLGGELFF.